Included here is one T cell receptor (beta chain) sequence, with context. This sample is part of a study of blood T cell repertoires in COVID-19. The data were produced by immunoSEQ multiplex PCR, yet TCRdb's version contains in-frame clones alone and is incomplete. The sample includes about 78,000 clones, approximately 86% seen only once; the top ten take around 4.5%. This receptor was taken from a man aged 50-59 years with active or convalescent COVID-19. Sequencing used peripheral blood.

CDR3 loop: CASSESGSQPQHF. CDR3 DNA: TGTGCCAGCAGTGAATCGGGGAGTCAGCCCCAGCATTTT. The V call is TRBV6-4, the J call TRBJ1-5; D unclear. The V and J ends lost 3 bases and 6 bases respectively, with 9 bases between them. The CDR3 has 13 residues. Germline V lookup: CDR1 MRHNA, CDR2 SNTAGT.